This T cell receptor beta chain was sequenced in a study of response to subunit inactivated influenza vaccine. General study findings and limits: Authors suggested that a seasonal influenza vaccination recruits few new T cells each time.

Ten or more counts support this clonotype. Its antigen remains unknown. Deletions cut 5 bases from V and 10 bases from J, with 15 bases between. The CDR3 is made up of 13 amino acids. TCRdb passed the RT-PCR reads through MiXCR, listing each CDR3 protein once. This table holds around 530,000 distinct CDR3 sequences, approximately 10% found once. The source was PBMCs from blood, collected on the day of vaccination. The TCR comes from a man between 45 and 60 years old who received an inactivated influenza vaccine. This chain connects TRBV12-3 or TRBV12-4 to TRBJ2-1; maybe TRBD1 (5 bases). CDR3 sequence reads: CASSTLVTGEQFF. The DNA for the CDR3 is TGTGCCAGCAGTACCCTTGTTACAGGCGAGCAGTTCTTC.